This T cell receptor beta chain was profiled in a study of cytomegalovirus exposure and HLA in healthy donors. General observations from the study: The authors listed approximately 150 TCR beta chains as cytomegalovirus-associated. In vitro assays verified that three CMV-associated chains recognized CMV antigens specifically. HLA-A and HLA-B allele assignments for most subjects were reportedly predicted accurately using TCR beta sequences.

This CDR3 region has 14 residues. Germline values: CDR1 MNHEY, CDR2 SVGAGI. Trimming took 7 bases from V and 2 from J; bases not matched to a gene: 5. The primer mix had 60 Vbeta and 13 Jbeta primers. Measured with immunoSEQ multiplex PCR; TCRdb has only the in-frame clones, and not every one. The top ten clones hold under 3% of a sample with 65,000 or so clones, almost 80% of them seen once. For this clone: What it recognizes is unknown. This sample includes further DNA sequences coding for the same CDR3.

V usage is TRBV6-5 and J usage is TRBJ2-1; 7 positions match TRBD1. Sequenced: PBMCs. The TCR was taken from a girl between 5 and 17 years old in good health and CMV-seropositive. CDR3 sequence: CASKRGQAYNEQFF. The CDR3 coding sequence is TGTGCCAGCAAAAGGGGGCAAGCCTACAATGAGCAGTTCTTC.